This T cell receptor (beta chain) was retrieved from a study of shared clonotypes between healthy human individuals. Data came from immunoSEQ multiplex PCR; TCRdb stores just in-frame clones and leaves some out. This sample has 2.3 million or so clones; approximately 95% occur once, and the top ten carry about 0.41%. This TCR was recovered from a man younger than 35 in good health. Some clones in this sample may be carry-over from other donors' samples. The sequencing sample was made of naive CD4+ T cells from PBMCs. Indicated subset: CD45RA+ positively selected.

The CDR3 DNA is TGTGCCAGCAGCCCTTTTATTAACACTGAAGCTTTCTTT. Protein: CASSPFINTEAFF. The chain employs TRBV2 and TRBJ1-1, with D uncertain. Germline loops: CDR1 SNHLY, CDR2 FYNNEI. CDR3 size: 13 residues. V dropped 6 bases and J dropped 2 bases, with 10 bases sitting between them. Complete variable domain (other parts from reference TRBV2 and TRBJ1-1): EPEVTQTPSHQVTQMGQEVILRCVPISNHLYFYWYRQILGQKVEFLVSFYNNEISEKSEIFDDQFSVERPDGSNFTLKIRSTKLEDSAMYFCASSPFINTEAFFGQGTRLTVV.